This TCR beta chain is from a study of shared clonotypes between healthy human individuals. The overall study: Per-donor plates numbered three CD4 naive, three CD4 memory, two CD8 naive and one CD8 memory.

The CDR3 totals 16 residues. Trimming shortened V by 1 base and J by 7 bases, and 20 bases separated the two germline ends. Germline CDR1 reads SGHKS; CDR2 reads YYEKEE (reference sequence). This clone turned up a few times. A 200 ng quantity of DNA, about 30,000 T cell genomes, went into the sorted-subset replicate PCRs. The data were produced by immunoSEQ multiplex PCR, yet TCRdb's version contains in-frame clones alone and is incomplete. The sample contains over a million clones, around three quarters of which appear only once. This TCR was recovered from a young man in good health. Some clones in this sample may be carry-over from other donors' samples. Input material: memory CD4+ T cells from PBMCs. Subset indicated: CD45RA-negative fraction. This chain links TRBV5-5 with TRBJ1-1; no firm D call. CDR3 loop: CASSLNVRAPGSEAFF. The CDR3 region has the DNA TGTGCCAGCAGCTTGAACGTAAGGGCGCCCGGGAGTGAAGCTTTCTTT.